This record covers a single T cell receptor (beta chain). Its antigen remains unidentified. The length of the CDR3 is 13 residues. Per the germline V gene, CDR1 is MNHEY and CDR2 is SVGEGT. The source of the sample is a study of blood T cells in healthy people across ages. The authors ran a second PCR of roughly 6 to 12 cycles using a sample-barcoded 5' primer and a J-beta primer mix. Using its own MiXCR run on the 5' RACE reads, TCRdb lists one record per CDR3 protein. In the table there are some 1,800,000 distinct CDR3 sequences, around 42% of which are singletons. Study-wide points: Long-lived and aged donors differed, with more naive CD4+ cells and higher diversity in the long-lived.

The rearrangement links TRBV6-2 or TRBV6-3 to TRBJ2-5, with a weak D call TRBD2 (5 bases). Judging by the DNA end, TRBJ2-7 fits better; the J call may be wrong. The sequencing sample was made of blood. This TCR came from a human donor in good health. The CDR3 protein is CASSYGWTAEQYF. CDR3 bases: TGTGCCAGCAGTTACGGATGGACTGCCGAGCAGTACTTC.